The subject of this entry is one T cell receptor beta chain. Its antigen remains unknown. The data were obtained in a study of T cell responses to AZD1222 COVID-19 vaccine. Sequencing was performed with immunoSEQ multiplex PCR; in TCRdb, only in-frame clones are kept and a portion is missing. The sample records some 120,000 clones, about 90% being singletons. From germline, CDR1 is SQVTM and CDR2 ANQGSEA. V dropped 7 bases and J dropped 2; count of bases not matched to a gene: 7. The CDR3 runs to 15 residues. General study points: Clonal diversity may have been underestimated in mostly white British donors. Rises in breadth and depth of Spike-specific TCRs came after two AZD1222 doses. Repertoire sampling happened only post peak T cell response.

The specimen comprised peripheral blood, sampled on day 0 of MenACWY control vaccination. The sequence derives from an adult in good health. The rearrangement links TRBV29-1 to TRBJ2-5; 13 nucleotides align to TRBD2. In nucleotides, the CDR3 is TGCAGCGGAGGAGGACTAGCGGGGGTACAAGAGACCCAGTACTTC. It translates to CSGGGLAGVQETQYF.